The 25 T cell receptor beta chains presented below share a single source sample, sequenced in a study of human T cells and chemical hapten exposure. The sample's time point: patch test 1, 2 weeks after DPC sensitization. The treatment here: therapeutic diphenylcyclopropenone sensitization with weekly scalp DPC. TCRdb fed the RACE reads into MiXCR, producing one record per CDR3 protein. The sample comprises fewer than 500,000 distinct CDR3 sequences, about 4.4% of which are singletons, and roughly 2.4% rests with the top ten. The input for sequencing was whole blood, taken in connection with sensitization to the hapten diphenylcyclopropenone (DPC). The source is a woman aged 45 to 65 with alopecia areata. Some clones in this sample may be carry-over from other donors' samples.

The rearrangement uses TRBV29-1 and TRBJ1-2; D is unclear. The CDR3 contains 11 residues. Germline V CDR1 and CDR2: SQVTM, ANQGSEA. V was cut by 1 base and J by 4 bases, with 4 bases left in between. The CDR3 here is CSVEGSYGYTF. Here the CDR3 DNA reads TGCAGCGTTGAAGGCTCCTATGGCTACACCTTC.

This clonotype was detected ten times or more. The chain recombines TRBV20-1 with TRBJ2-3; TRBD1 agrees at 10 bases. The CDR3 is made up of 14 amino acids. The V segment lost 6 bases and the J segment 1 base; nucleotides outside the gene matches: 4. Germline CDR1 is DFQATT and CDR2 is SNEGSKA (reference sequence). CDR3 DNA sequence: TGCAGTGCGGGGGACAGGGGCGGCACAGATACGCAGTATTTT. Translated, it gives CSAGDRGGTDTQYF.

This clonotype occurred many times. The chain joins TRBV5-5 to TRBJ1-4, with TRBD1 as a possible D gene (6 bases). The V end lost 4 bases, the J end lost 3 bases, and 13 bases lay between the germline ends. CDR3 length equals 15 residues. Germline CDR1 is SGHKS and CDR2 is YYEKEE (reference sequence). The CDR3 bases are TGTGCCAGCAGCCGTCAACAGGGATCTAATGAAAAACTGTTTTTT. Its translation is CASSRQQGSNEKLFF.

This sequence joins TRBV10-3 and TRBJ2-1; 10 bases match TRBD2. Germline-derived CDR1 and CDR2 are ENHRY and SYGVKD. The CDR3 covers 15 residues. Trimming took 6 bases from V and 6 from J; bases not matched to a gene: 8. The CDR3 protein is CAIRVLAGTTNEQFF. CDR3 bases: TGTGCCATCAGGGTACTAGCGGGAACCACCAATGAGCAGTTCTTC.

This clonotype was seen at least ten times. The chain couples TRBV15 to TRBJ1-5; a possible D gene is TRBD1 (5 bases). Germline CDR1 reads LNHNV; CDR2 reads YYDKDF (reference sequence). The CDR3 spans 15 residues. The ends were cut back, 6 bases at V and 3 bases at J, with 15 bases in the middle. The CDR3 is CATRVQDMINQPQHF. CDR3 coding DNA: TGTGCCACCAGAGTACAGGATATGATCAATCAGCCCCAGCATTTT.

In its sample, this clonotype was seen many times. V and J are TRBV5-1 and TRBJ2-5, with D possibly being TRBD1 or TRBD2 (5 bases each). Trimming cost V 0 bases and J 1 base, with 10 bases left between them. The CDR3 consists of 15 residues. Germline-derived CDR1 and CDR2 are SGHRS and YFSETQ. The CDR3 DNA follows: TGCGCCAGCAGCTTGGAACCGGGGCCCCAAGAGACCCAGTACTTC. This codes for CASSLEPGPQETQYF. The full variable domain, completed using reference TRBV5-1 and TRBJ2-5, is KAGVTQTPRYLIKTRGQQVTLSCSPISGHRSVSWYQQTPGQGLQFLFEYFSETQRNKGNFPGRFSGRQFSNSRSEMNVSTLELGDSALYLCASSLEPGPQETQYFGPGTRLLVL.

The genes are TRBV5-1 and TRBJ1-1; D is undetermined. The CDR3 covers 17 residues. Germline V CDR1 and CDR2: SGHRS, YFSETQ. V lost 1 base and J lost 4, with 20 bases in between. The CDR3 coding sequence is TGCGCCAGCAGCTTGCGGACCTCCCGAGAGGGATCCACTGAAGCTTTCTTT. Its translation is CASSLRTSREGSTEAFF.

This clonotype was recorded at least ten times. The chain links TRBV4-2 to TRBJ2-1; 9 nucleotides line up with TRBD2. This CDR3 is built from 15 residues. Germline V gives CDR1 LGHNA, CDR2 YNFKEQ. J was trimmed by 6 bases and V by 0 bases; bases with no gene match: 3. CDR3 coding DNA: TGTGCCAGCAGCCAAGAAGCTAGCGGGGTCAATGAGCAGTTCTTC. It yields the protein CASSQEASGVNEQFF.

This clonotype was observed many times. The J gene is TRBJ1-1, the V gene TRBV7-9; D is unresolved. CDR3 length equals 15 residues. V lost 2 bases, J lost 5 bases, and 15 bases lay in between. Germline V lookup: CDR1 SEHNR, CDR2 FQNEAQ (reference sequence). CDR3 bases: TGTGCCAGCAGCTTAAAGCCGGCGGGGAAAACTGAAGCTTTCTTT. It encodes CASSLKPAGKTEAFF.

A remark on this clonotype: A read error may explain this, as a much larger clone is one base away. Because it lacks the conserved phenylalanine or tryptophan at the end, this CDR3 is likely a read error. DNA for the CDR3: TGCAGCGTTGAACCTGATACGCAGTATCTT. Protein: CSVEPDTQYL. The chain uses TRBV29-1 and TRBJ2-3; no clear D gene. V was clipped by 2 bases and J by 6 bases, with 3 bases between them. Per germline, CDR1 SQVTM and CDR2 ANQGSEA. The CDR3 is 10 amino acids.

The chain joins TRBV6-6 to TRBJ1-1; D is uncertain. Trimming took 5 bases from V and 6 from J, leaving 4 bases between them. Germline-derived CDR1 and CDR2 are MNHNY and SVGAGI (reference sequence). The CDR3 is 10 amino acids. CDR3 residues: CASSAAEAFF. Written as DNA, the CDR3 is TGTGCCAGCAGTGCAGCTGAAGCTTTCTTT.

This clonotype has only a few counts. The chain carries TRBV20-1 and TRBJ2-7; 10 nucleotides line up with TRBD2. The CDR3 is 14 amino acids. With V trimmed by 6 bases and J by 0 bases, 5 bases remained unmatched. Germline-derived CDR1 and CDR2 are DFQATT and SNEGSKA (reference sequence). CDR3 residues: CSASGTSDSYEQYF. The CDR3 bases are TGCAGTGCGTCCGGGACTAGCGACTCCTACGAGCAGTACTTC.

This clonotype was recorded at least ten times. The chain combines TRBV7-9 with TRBJ2-2; TRBD2 agrees at 12 bases. V lost 5 bases and J lost 5; bases outside the gene matches: 6. The CDR3 is 16 residues long. Germline lookup yields CDR1 SEHNR and CDR2 FQNEAQ (reference sequence). CDR3 DNA: TGTGCCAGCAGCGGGACTAGCGGGTTCCTTACCGGGGAGCTGTTTTTT. This codes for CASSGTSGFLTGELFF.

The chain carries TRBV27 and TRBJ2-7, with 7 bases lining up with TRBD1. The CDR3 covers 14 residues. Germline loops: CDR1 MNHEY, CDR2 SMNVEV (reference sequence). The junction had 4 bases not matched to a gene; V was cut back by 0 bases and J by 5 bases. CDR3: CASSLSLGGNEQYF. Written as DNA, the CDR3 is TGTGCCAGCAGTTTATCATTAGGGGGCAACGAGCAGTACTTC.

In this sample, this clonotype turned up many times. The rearrangement links TRBV12-3 or TRBV12-4 to TRBJ2-7; a weak D match, TRBD2 (6 bases). This CDR3 spans 13 amino acids. Trimming took 1 base from V and 4 from J, leaving 8 bases between them. CDR3 in amino acids: CASSLGGKYEQYF. The CDR3 coding sequence is TGTGCCAGCAGTTTAGGCGGGAAGTACGAGCAGTACTTC.

This rearrangement joins TRBV27 to TRBJ2-5, with D perhaps matching TRBD1 (5 bases). Germline V gives CDR1 MNHEY, CDR2 SMNVEV (reference sequence). CDR3 length: 14 amino acids. V was trimmed by 2 bases and J by 5 bases, leaving 12 bases between them. CDR3 sequence (DNA): TGTGCCAGCAGTTTAAACGAAGGGGTGGAGACCCAGTACTTC. This gives the protein CASSLNEGVETQYF.

This clonotype was seen many times. The chain employs TRBV7-6 and TRBJ1-1, with 11 bases that match TRBD1. Germline V lookup: CDR1 SGHVS, CDR2 FNYEAQ. The CDR3 is 15 residues long. The V segment lost 0 bases and the J segment 4 bases; nucleotides outside the gene matches: 1. The CDR3 loop reads CASSLAGTGGTEAFF. The CDR3 DNA follows: TGTGCCAGCAGCTTAGCCGGGACAGGGGGCACTGAAGCTTTCTTT. The full variable domain, its missing parts supplied by reference TRBV7-6 and TRBJ1-1, is GAGVSQSPRYKVTKRGQDVALRCDPISGHVSLYWYRQALGQGPEFLTYFNYEAQQDKSGLPNDRFSAERPEGSISTLTIQRTEQRDSAMYRCASSLAGTGGTEAFFGQGTRLTVV.

This clonotype was recorded many times. The genes are TRBV27 and TRBJ1-6, with D unclear. From germline, CDR1 is MNHEY and CDR2 SMNVEV (reference sequence). This CDR3 spans 14 amino acids. Between the trimmed V and J ends, which lost 2 bases and 5 bases, there was a span of 7 bases. In DNA, the CDR3 is TGTGCCAGCAGTTTAGGACGCGATAATTCACCCCTCCACTTT. Amino acid sequence: CASSLGRDNSPLHF.

The rearrangement links TRBV25-1 to TRBJ2-7; D gene ambiguous. CDR1 MGHDK and CDR2 SYGVNS come from the germline V gene. Trimming stripped 4 bases from V and 2 bases from J, with 12 bases between. The CDR3 has 14 residues. CDR3 DNA: TGTGCCAGCAGTGCCGAATCCTGGGCCTACGAGCAGTACTTC. Its protein is CASSAESWAYEQYF.

This clonotype was seen a handful of times. The rearrangement links TRBV6-2 or TRBV6-3 to TRBJ2-3; possibly TRBD1 or TRBD2 for D (5 bases each). CDR1 and CDR2 (germline): MNHEY, SVGEGT. V was clipped by 4 bases and J by 4 bases, with 12 bases between them. The CDR3 has 14 residues. The CDR3 DNA sequence: TGTGCCAGCAGTTCCTCCGGGACGGCAGATACGCAGTATTTT. Translation gives CASSSSGTADTQYF.

This clonotype was seen at least ten times. The V gene is TRBV29-1, the J gene TRBJ1-1; tentatively, D is TRBD1 (6 bases). V gave up 6 bases and J gave up 7 bases, with 6 bases separating them. Germline V lookup: CDR1 SQVTM, CDR2 ANQGSEA. The CDR3 runs to 9 residues. The CDR3 is CSVGHEAFF. Written as DNA, the CDR3 is TGCAGCGTGGGACATGAAGCTTTCTTT.

Comment on this clonotype: A much larger clone lies a single base off, so this may be a read error. This sequence joins TRBV7-9 and TRBJ1-5; TRBD1 matches 10 bases. From germline, CDR1 is SEHNR and CDR2 FQNEAQ (reference sequence). The CDR3 consists of 17 residues. The CDR3 sequence is CASSRWTGGLANQLQHF. The CDR3 DNA reads as TGTGCCAGCAGTCGTTGGACAGGGGGGCTAGCGAATCAGCTCCAGCATTTT.

This clonotype was detected many times. The J gene is TRBJ2-3, the V gene TRBV12-3 or TRBV12-4; 7 bases map to TRBD1. Unmatched junction bases numbered 11, after V lost 6 bases and J lost 5 bases. This CDR3 comprises 15 residues. This CDR3 reads CASSSPRQGRDTQYF. The CDR3 nucleotides are TGTGCCAGCAGCTCCCCCCGACAGGGCCGAGATACGCAGTATTTT.

There are many counts of this clonotype. V is TRBV7-2 and J is TRBJ2-3; no definite D call. The CDR3 is 13 residues long. CDR1 is SGHTA, CDR2 FQGNSA, per germline. V gave up 3 bases and J gave up 5 bases, with 9 bases separating them. CDR3 coding DNA: TGTGCCAGCAGCTTTCTAGATAGAGATACGCAGTATTTT. It specifies CASSFLDRDTQYF.

V gene TRBV12-3 or TRBV12-4 combines with J gene TRBJ1-6; TRBD1 agrees at 7 bases. This CDR3 contains 14 residues. The ends lost 6 bases at V and 10 bases at J; junction bases unmatched: 9. CDR3 in amino acids: CASSQTGVGSPLHF. For the CDR3, the DNA is TGTGCCAGCAGCCAAACAGGGGTAGGATCACCCCTCCACTTT.